These T cell receptor beta chains were read from a single sample in a study of siplizumab effects on memory and regulatory T cells. TCRdb's table, derived via immunoSEQ multiplex PCR, lists solely in-frame clones and lacks some. Of about 27,000 clones listed, around 80% are singletons. Sequenced material: memory CD4+ T cells sorted from blood. All receptors come from a human donor in good health. CDR3s include the opening cysteine and the closing phenylalanine or tryptophan. D genes are given only for firm matches. The size field is filled for only some rows; it gives once, few, many or a size class.

cdr3_aa	cdr3_nt	v_call	j_call	clone_size	d_call
CASSVGGIGELFF	TGTGCCAGCAGCGTCGGGGGGATCGGGGAGCTGTTTTTT	TRBV9	TRBJ2-2	few	TRBD2
CASSFYGQGAQVHGYTF	TGCGCCAGCAGCTTTTACGGACAGGGGGCACAGGTGCATGGCTACACCTTC	TRBV5-1	TRBJ1-2	.	TRBD1
CASSLGAAQYF	TGTGCCAGCAGCTTAGGGGCCGCTCAGTACTTC	TRBV7-6	TRBJ2-5	.	.
CASSLGIPPYEQYF	TGCGCCAGCAGCTTGGGTATACCCCCCTACGAGCAGTACTTC	TRBV5-1	TRBJ2-7	.	.
CASSERQGAVYGYTF	TGTGCCAGCAGCGAGCGACAGGGGGCGGTCTATGGCTACACCTTC	TRBV5-4	TRBJ1-2	.	TRBD1
CASSFPRRHPAYEQYF	TGTGCCAGCAGTTTTCCAAGACGGCACCCCGCCTACGAGCAGTACTTC	TRBV27	TRBJ2-7	.	.
CASSIGDGGIGANVLTF	TGTGCCAGTAGTATAGGGGACGGCGGGATTGGGGCCAACGTCCTGACTTTC	TRBV19	TRBJ2-6	once	.
CASSLPGTNSPLHF	TGTGCCAGCAGCTTGCCAGGGACCAATTCACCCCTCCACTTT	TRBV5-6	TRBJ1-6	.	.
CATKGVTEAFF	TGTGCCACCAAAGGGGTGACTGAAGCTTTCTTT	TRBV27	TRBJ1-1	.	.
CATSRDGGSSYEQYF	TGTGCCACCAGCAGAGATGGCGGAAGCTCCTACGAGCAGTACTTC	TRBV15	TRBJ2-7	.	.
CAWSRDRPNYGYTF	TGTGCCTGGAGCCGGGACAGGCCAAACTATGGCTACACCTTC	TRBV30	TRBJ1-2	.	TRBD1
CASSLNAVSMSGANVLTF	TGTGCCAGCAGTTTAAATGCCGTGTCAATGTCTGGGGCCAACGTCCTGACTTTC	TRBV27	TRBJ2-6	few	.
CASSGFEGYTF	TGTGCCAGCAGTGGTTTCGAGGGCTACACCTTC	TRBV6-5	TRBJ1-2	.	.
CASSLVSVGTDTQYF	TGTGCCAGCAGCTTGGTTTCGGTCGGCACAGATACGCAGTATTTT	TRBV7-8	TRBJ2-3	.	.
CASSIGPMRSEAFF	TGTGCCAGTAGTATTGGACCCATGAGGTCTGAAGCTTTCTTT	TRBV19	TRBJ1-1	.	.
CASSRTGTGPYGYTF	TGTGCCAGCAGCCGAACCGGGACAGGGCCCTATGGCTACACCTTC	TRBV11-1	TRBJ1-2	.	TRBD1
CASSLGGALYNEQFF	TGTGCCAGCAGCTTAGGGGGGGCTCTCTACAATGAGCAGTTCTTC	TRBV11-2	TRBJ2-1	.	.
CASSLAGTSGRSKNTQYF	TGTGCCAGCAGCTTAGCGGGGACTAGCGGGAGAAGTAAGAATACGCAGTATTTT	TRBV7-2	TRBJ2-3	once	TRBD2
CASSIGTGGYEQYF	TGTGCCAGTAGTATAGGGACAGGGGGCTACGAGCAGTACTTC	TRBV19	TRBJ2-7	.	TRBD1
CASSQGLRQGVRGYTF	TGCGCCAGCAGCCAAGGCCTGAGGCAGGGGGTACGAGGCTACACCTTC	TRBV4-1	TRBJ1-2	.	TRBD1
CASSVSRDKEYF	TGTGCCAGTAGTGTATCTCGGGACAAGGAATATTTT	TRBV19	TRBJ2-3	few	.
CASSRIPSGSGLGGEQYF	TGTGCCAGCTCCCGAATTCCTAGCGGGAGCGGCTTAGGGGGCGAGCAGTACTTC	TRBV18	TRBJ2-7	.	TRBD2
CASTNPGTGYVNEQFF	TGTGCCAGTACCAACCCCGGGACAGGGTATGTCAATGAGCAGTTCTTC	TRBV19	TRBJ2-1	.	TRBD1
CASSPTRGRPGETQYF	TGCGCCAGCAGCCCCACCCGTGGTAGACCCGGGGAGACCCAGTACTTC	TRBV5-1	TRBJ2-5	.	.
CASSSAGTGTEAFF	TGTGCCAGCAGCTCCGCCGGGACAGGGACTGAAGCTTTCTTT	TRBV5-4	TRBJ1-1	.	TRBD1
CASSPQYGTGGIAGANVLTF	TGTGCCAGCAGTCCCCAATACGGGACAGGGGGTATCGCTGGGGCCAACGTCCTGACTTTC	TRBV28	TRBJ2-6	.	TRBD1
CASSQDGGLGGSKQYF	TGCGCCAGCAGCCAAGATGGGGGACTAGGCGGGTCAAAGCAGTACTTC	TRBV4-1	TRBJ2-7	.	TRBD2
CAISGERDGELFF	TGTGCCATCAGCGGGGAGAGGGACGGGGAGCTGTTTTTT	TRBV10-3	TRBJ2-2	.	.
CASSPTSVETQYF	TGTGCCAGCAGCCCGACTAGCGTGGAGACCCAGTACTTC	TRBV11-3	TRBJ2-5	.	TRBD2
CATSRDRDEKLFF	TGTGCCACCAGCAGAGACCGGGATGAAAAACTGTTTTTT	TRBV15	TRBJ1-4	once	.
CSVERLSGGRSGYTF	TGCAGCGTTGAAAGGCTTTCCGGGGGGAGGAGTGGCTACACCTTC	TRBV29-1	TRBJ1-2	.	.
CASSYSTGGGNTIYF	TGTGCCAGCAGTTACTCCACAGGGGGTGGAAACACCATATATTTT	TRBV6-6	TRBJ1-3	.	TRBD1
CASSLLPQNYEQYF	TGTGCCAGCAGCTTATTACCGCAAAACTACGAGCAGTACTTC	TRBV7-9	TRBJ2-7	.	.
CASSWDTNTEAFF	TGCGCCAGCAGCTGGGACACGAACACTGAAGCTTTCTTT	TRBV5-1	TRBJ1-1	.	.
CAWRITGNEKLFF	TGTGCCTGGAGGATAACAGGGAATGAAAAACTGTTTTTT	TRBV30	TRBJ1-4	.	.
CASRGHLKNTEAFF	TGCGCCAGCAGAGGCCACCTTAAGAACACTGAAGCTTTCTTT	TRBV4-1	TRBJ1-1	.	.
CASSVATGGNEQFF	TGTGCCAGCAGCGTAGCTACAGGGGGCAATGAGCAGTTCTTC	TRBV9	TRBJ2-1	.	TRBD1
CAYLPPQGIYEQYF	TGTGCCTATCTACCGCCCCAGGGTATCTACGAGCAGTACTTC	TRBV5-4	TRBJ2-7	.	.
CASSLAPGSYEQYF	TGCGCCAGCAGCTTGGCCCCAGGCTCCTACGAGCAGTACTTC	TRBV5-1	TRBJ2-7	.	.
CASRGVAGDMNEQFF	TGTGCCAGCAGGGGCGTAGCGGGAGACATGAATGAGCAGTTCTTC	TRBV7-6	TRBJ2-1	.	TRBD2
CAIRPGQGIYEQYF	TGTGCCATCAGGCCGGGACAGGGGATCTATGAGCAGTACTTC	TRBV10-3	TRBJ2-7	.	TRBD1
CASSPNSVTYNEQFF	TGTGCCAGCTCACCAAACAGCGTTACCTACAATGAGCAGTTCTTC	TRBV18	TRBJ2-1	.	.
CASSSTGGEQYF	TGTGCCAGCAGCTCTACAGGGGGCGAGCAGTACTTC	TRBV5-4	TRBJ2-7	.	TRBD1
CASSDYSGGREDTQYF	TGTGCCAGCAGTGATTACTCAGGGGGGCGGGAAGATACGCAGTATTTT	TRBV25-1	TRBJ2-3	.	.
CSVATDLNYGYTF	TGCAGCGTTGCGACAGACCTTAACTATGGCTACACCTTC	TRBV29-1	TRBJ1-2	.	.
CASSPGRGETQYF	TGTGCCAGTAGTCCGGGACGGGGGGAGACCCAGTACTTC	TRBV19	TRBJ2-5	.	.
CASSLASGANTGELFF	TGTGCCAGCAGCTTAGCTTCAGGAGCGAACACCGGGGAGCTGTTTTTT	TRBV7-8	TRBJ2-2	.	.
CAWSVASGNTIYF	TGTGCCTGGAGTGTGGCTTCTGGAAACACCATATATTTT	TRBV30	TRBJ1-3	.	.
CASSPIGGGIQPQHF	TGTGCCAGCAGTCCGATCGGAGGGGGCATCCAGCCCCAGCATTTT	TRBV7-9	TRBJ1-5	.	TRBD1
CAWKAAEKLFF	TGTGCCTGGAAGGCCGCCGAAAAACTGTTTTTT	TRBV30	TRBJ1-4	.	.
CASSAGTTPSYNEQFF	TGCGCCAGCAGCGCGGGGACTACACCCTCCTACAATGAGCAGTTCTTC	TRBV5-1	TRBJ2-1	few	TRBD2